This paragraph reports one T cell receptor beta chain. Its matching antigen is unknown. The V end lost 10 bases, the J end lost 0 bases, and 16 bases lay between the germline ends. CDR3 length: 14 amino acids. The germline V gene has CDR1 ENHRY and CDR2 SYGVKD. This entry comes from a study of identical twins. Study results and caveats: Analyses of zero insertions could, in part, be confounded by invariant MAIT and iNKT cells. Compared with models, monozygotic twins showed more out-of-frame TCR alpha sharing.

TCRdb passed the 5' RACE reads through MiXCR, listing each CDR3 protein once. The sample records about 250,000 distinct CDR3 sequences, 7.5% being singletons. The sample was also reused in another study, on yellow fever vaccine responses in identical twins.

Sequencing was done on a sample of CD8+ T cells sorted from blood. The receptor comes from a woman aged 18-29 years in good health. The genes are TRBV10-3 and TRBJ2-7, with D maybe TRBD2 (6 bases). The CDR3: CATMDRDSSYEQYF. The CDR3 nucleotides read TGTGCCACCATGGACCGGGACTCCTCCTACGAGCAGTACTTC.